This is a list of T cell receptor beta chains from one sample in a study of technical replicates of blood from several donors. Sequenced by immunoSEQ multiplex PCR; TCRdb stores in-frame clones only, minus some. In the table there are about 62,000 clones, around 92% of which are singletons. The sample taken for sequencing was PBMCs. The receptor source for this set is a human donor in good health. Some clones in this sample may be carry-over from other donors' samples. CDR3s include the opening cysteine and the closing phenylalanine or tryptophan. A D gene is named only where the DNA matches it firmly. Expanded clones get a size class; other rows say once, few or many, or leave the size out.

V,J,D,size,DNA,CDR3
TRBV6-5,TRBJ2-7,NA,NA,TGTGCCAGCAGTTACCTCAGGGCTAGCGTCTACGAGCAGTACTTC,CASSYLRASVYEQYF
TRBV30,TRBJ2-3,TRBD2,NA,TGCATACTAGCGGTGGGGGATACGCAGTATTTT,CILAVGDTQYF
TRBV19,TRBJ2-1,TRBD2,NA,TGTGCCAGTAGTATCGTGCTAGCGGCCTACAATGAGCAGTTCTTC,CASSIVLAAYNEQFF
TRBV2,TRBJ1-1,NA,NA,TGTGCCAGTGGTGCCGAGAGGTCTGACACTGAAGCTTTCTTT,CASGAERSDTEAFF
TRBV13,TRBJ1-2,NA,NA,TGTGCCAGCAGCCAGGGGAGGGGAGGCTATGGCTGCACCTTC,CASSQGRGGYGCTF
TRBV15,TRBJ2-5,NA,NA,TGTGCCACCAGTTCGGGGAGACTTCAAGAGACCCAGTACTTC,CATSSGRLQETQYF
TRBV7-9,TRBJ1-2,NA,NA,TGTGCCAGCAGCTTAGCGCAGGGGAGCTATGGCTACACCTTC,CASSLAQGSYGYTF
TRBV5-4,TRBJ2-2,TRBD2,NA,TGTGCCAGCAGCTTGTCGGGGGGGAAGATCGGGGAGCTGTTTTTT,CASSLSGGKIGELFF
TRBV2,TRBJ1-6,NA,NA,TGTGCCAGCAGTACCCCCGGGAGGCCACCCCTCCACTTT,CASSTPGRPPLHF
TRBV4-3,TRBJ2-2,TRBD1,NA,TGCGCCAGCAGCACACATGGACAGGGTGTCAAAGGCGGGGAGCTGTTTTTT,CASSTHGQGVKGGELFF
TRBV5-5,TRBJ2-7,NA,NA,TGTGCCAGCAGCCTCTCACTAGGGGGACGGTCGACCTACGAGCAGTACTTC,CASSLSLGGRSTYEQYF
TRBV18,TRBJ2-5,TRBD1,once,TGTGCCAGCTCCCTGGGACAGGCCCAAGAGACCCAGTACTTC,CASSLGQAQETQYF
TRBV10-3,TRBJ1-5,TRBD1,NA,TGTGCCATCAGTGAGGGAGGGGGCGGCAATCAGCCCCAGCATTTT,CAISEGGGGNQPQHF
TRBV7-8,TRBJ2-3,NA,NA,TGTGCCAGCAGCCTATCACCCCGGGGCACAGATACGCAGTATTTT,CASSLSPRGTDTQYF
TRBV6-5,TRBJ2-3,NA,once,TGTGCCAGCAGTCCTCAGGGGCCCAGCACAGATACGCAGTATTTT,CASSPQGPSTDTQYF
TRBV19,TRBJ2-1,NA,NA,TGTGCCAGTAGAGACTACCATAGCTCCTACAATGAGCAGTTCTTC,CASRDYHSSYNEQFF
TRBV2,TRBJ2-7,TRBD1,NA,TGTGCCAGCAGGGGGGGACAGGGGGCCGTCGAGCAGTACTTC,CASRGGQGAVEQYF
TRBV6-5,TRBJ2-1,TRBD2,NA,TGTGCCAGCAGTTACGGACTAGCGGGGGACAATGAGCAGTTCTTC,CASSYGLAGDNEQFF
TRBV10-3,TRBJ2-4,TRBD2,few,TGTGCCATCAACAGCGGGGGGAGTGGGATTCAGTACTTC,CAINSGGSGIQYF
TRBV14,TRBJ2-7,NA,NA,TGTGCCAGCAGCCAAGGGGTCGGCGGCGCCTACGAGCAGTACTTC,CASSQGVGGAYEQYF
TRBV9,TRBJ2-1,NA,NA,TGTGCCAGCAGCGTAGGAGCGAATCGATTCTACAATGAGCAGTTCTTC,CASSVGANRFYNEQFF
TRBV7-6,TRBJ2-2,NA,NA,TGTGCCAGCAGCTTAGGACGGCACGGGAGCACCGGGGAGCTGTTTTTT,CASSLGRHGSTGELFF
TRBV2,TRBJ1-3,TRBD1,NA,TGTGCCAGCAGTTCCAAACAGGGGGGTTTAGACACCATATATTTT,CASSSKQGGLDTIYF
TRBV4-3,TRBJ1-1,NA,once,TGCGCCAGCAGCCAAGCTGGAACTAGGGGGGGTGAAGCTTTCTTT,CASSQAGTRGGEAFF
TRBV5-6,TRBJ1-6,NA,NA,TGTGCCAGCAGCTTCCACTCGAACTCCTATAATTCACCCCTCCACTTT,CASSFHSNSYNSPLHF
TRBV7-2,TRBJ2-5,NA,NA,TGTGCCAGCAGCTTAGCCGGGGTCAAAGAGACCCAGTACTTC,CASSLAGVKETQYF
TRBV19,TRBJ2-3,TRBD1,NA,TGTGCCAGTAAGAAACCGGGACAGGGGGCAGATACGCAGTATTTT,CASKKPGQGADTQYF
TRBV6-6,TRBJ2-7,TRBD1,NA,TGTGCCAGCAGTTCACCGGGACAGAGCTCCTACGAGCAGTACTTC,CASSSPGQSSYEQYF
TRBV29-1,TRBJ2-1,NA,few,TGCAGCGCTGGGGGCGGTTGGAATGAGCAGTTCTTC,CSAGGGWNEQFF
TRBV4-1,TRBJ1-5,NA,NA,TGCGCCAGCAGCCAAGATCTGAGGCAGCCCCAGCATTTT,CASSQDLRQPQHF
TRBV5-4,TRBJ2-1,TRBD1,NA,TGTGCCAGCAGCACCGGGACAGGGACCAATGAGCAGTTCTTC,CASSTGTGTNEQFF
TRBV10-3,TRBJ2-1,TRBD2,NA,TGTGCCATCAGTGAGTTAGAGACTAGCGGGAGCTACAATGAGCAGTTCTTC,CAISELETSGSYNEQFF
TRBV14,TRBJ2-2,TRBD2,NA,TGTGCCAGCAGCGTTCGACTAGCGGGGGGCCCGGGGGAGCTGTTTTTT,CASSVRLAGGPGELFF
TRBV6-5,TRBJ2-7,NA,few,TGTGCCAGCAGCGTAAGACAGACTTCCTACGAGCAGTACTTC,CASSVRQTSYEQYF
TRBV5-4,TRBJ2-7,TRBD1,NA,TGTGCCAGCAGCCGACAGACAGGGAACTCGTACGAGCAGTACTTC,CASSRQTGNSYEQYF
TRBV6-5,TRBJ1-4,TRBD1,NA,TGTGCCAGCAAAAGACAGGGTCCTAATGAAAAACTGTTTTTT,CASKRQGPNEKLFF
TRBV7-3,TRBJ1-1,NA,NA,TGTGCCAGCAGCCCCCAGGGACAGAACACTGAAGCTTTCTTT,CASSPQGQNTEAFF
TRBV9,TRBJ1-1,TRBD1,NA,TGTGCCAGCAGCGGTTCTACAGGGGGGGTGACTGAAGCTTTCTTT,CASSGSTGGVTEAFF
TRBV20-1,TRBJ2-5,NA,NA,TGCAGTGCTTTCCTCGGGGAGACCCAGTACTTC,CSAFLGETQYF
TRBV7-9,TRBJ2-3,TRBD2,NA,TGTGCCAGCATAAACGTACTAGCGGGGGGGCCAAGGGTCATGCAGTATTTT,CASINVLAGGPRVMQYF
TRBV4-1,TRBJ2-7,TRBD1,NA,TGCGCCAGCAGCCAAGATCGCGGACAGGGGGCGCGATCCGAGCAGTACTTC,CASSQDRGQGARSEQYF
TRBV11-2,TRBJ1-4,TRBD1,NA,TGTGCCAGCAGCTTAGGAGGACAGGGGGGAGAACTGTTTTTT,CASSLGGQGGELFF
TRBV4-3,TRBJ1-3,TRBD1,NA,TGCGCCAGCAGCCTAGATCCCATTGGGACAGGCAGGAGGAACACCATATATTTT,CASSLDPIGTGRRNTIYF
TRBV7-9,TRBJ2-7,NA,few,TGTGCCAGCAGCGCCTACATGACAGGAGTCGAGCAGTACTTC,CASSAYMTGVEQYF
TRBV2,TRBJ2-3,TRBD2,NA,TGTGCCAGCATTCTGACTAGCGCTGCTCCAGATACGCAGTATTTT,CASILTSAAPDTQYF